This T cell receptor (beta chain) was recorded in a study of cytomegalovirus exposure and HLA in healthy donors. Study-wide results and limits: A later analysis showed TCR association rates differing by HLA locus, peaking at DRB1 and lowest at HLA-C.

As for this clone: The antigen remains unidentified.

The V and J ends lost 4 bases and 2 bases, in that order; junction bases with no gene match: 9. The germline V gene encodes CDR1 SGHVS and CDR2 FQNEAQ. The CDR3 loop spans 16 amino acids. Use of 60 Vbeta and 13 Jbeta primers characterized the PCR. Some clones are missing from TCRdb's copy, which holds only in-frame ones; the method was immunoSEQ multiplex PCR. The sample table sets out 130,000 or so clones. The chain combines TRBV7-8 with TRBJ2-7; 9 nucleotides line up with TRBD1. Input material: PBMCs. The TCR was taken from a woman between 55 and 75 years old in good health and CMV-seronegative. CDR3 DNA sequence: TGTGCCAGCAGCTCCAGGACCGGGACAGGGACCTACGAGCAGTACTTC. This encodes CASSSRTGTGTYEQYF.